A single T cell receptor (beta chain) is shown here with its context. The antigen remains undetermined. The same CDR3 arises from other DNA sequences in this sample as well. This sample is drawn from a study of shared clonotypes between healthy human individuals. Study at large: The people who gave samples were a couple of women and three men aged 18 to 49. Findings and caveats of the study: Unshared clonotypes carried lower generation probabilities than those common to all four donors.

CD45RO-negative cells were positively selected for CCR7, leaving out terminally differentiated effector memory CD45RA+ cells. V was trimmed by 0 bases and J by 2 bases, leaving 14 bases between them. Per the germline V gene, CDR1 is MNHEY and CDR2 is SMNVEV (reference sequence). CDR3 length: 16 amino acids. Data came from immunoSEQ multiplex PCR; TCRdb stores just in-frame clones and leaves some out. Here the sample spans under 2,000,000 clones, approximately 95% being singletons. The receptor's source is a man aged 18 to 30 in good health. This chain links TRBV27 with TRBJ2-7, with D maybe TRBD1 (7 bases). Material for sequencing was naive CD8+ T cells sorted from blood. The CDR3 nucleotides are TGTGCCAGCAGTTTATCGCGCGGGACAGTGACCTACGAGCAGTACTTC. Amino acid sequence: CASSLSRGTVTYEQYF.